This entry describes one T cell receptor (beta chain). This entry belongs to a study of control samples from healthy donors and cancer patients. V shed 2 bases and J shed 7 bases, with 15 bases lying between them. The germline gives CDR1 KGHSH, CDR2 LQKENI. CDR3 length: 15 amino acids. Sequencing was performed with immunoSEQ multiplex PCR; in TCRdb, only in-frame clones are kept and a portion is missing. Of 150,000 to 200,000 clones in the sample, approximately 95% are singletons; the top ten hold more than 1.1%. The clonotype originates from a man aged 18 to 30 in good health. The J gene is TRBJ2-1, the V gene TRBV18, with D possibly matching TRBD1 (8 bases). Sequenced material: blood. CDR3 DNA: TGTGCCAGCTCACCAACTTTACAGGGGGGGAATGAGCAGTTCTTC. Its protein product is CASSPTLQGGNEQFF. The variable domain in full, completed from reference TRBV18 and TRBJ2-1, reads NAGVMQNPRHLVRRRGQEARLRCSPMKGHSHVYWYRQLPEEGLKFMVYLQKENIIDESGMPKERFSAEFPKEGPSILRIQQVVRGDSAAYFCASSPTLQGGNEQFFGPGTRLTVL.